The T cell receptor beta chain under discussion was sequenced for a study of cytomegalovirus exposure and HLA in healthy donors. After removal of 3 bases from V and 1 base from J, the junction contained 4 bases not matched to a gene. In germline, CDR1 is SGHKS, CDR2 YYEKEE (reference sequence). The CDR3 extends over 15 amino acids. This clone was seen a handful of times. PCR primers comprised 60 Vbeta and 13 Jbeta primers. The method was immunoSEQ multiplex PCR; TCRdb's version includes in-frame clones alone and lacks a portion of them. Of some 96,000 clones detected, 77% appear once; the ten largest clones hold approximately 8%.

The chain carries TRBV5-5 and TRBJ1-1; 9 nucleotides agree with TRBD1. The sequenced sample consisted of PBMCs. The sequence derives from a female donor in good health and CMV-seronegative. CDR3 sequence: CASSWGGQGNTEAFF. The CDR3 DNA is TGTGCCAGCAGCTGGGGGGGACAGGGGAACACTGAAGCTTTCTTT.